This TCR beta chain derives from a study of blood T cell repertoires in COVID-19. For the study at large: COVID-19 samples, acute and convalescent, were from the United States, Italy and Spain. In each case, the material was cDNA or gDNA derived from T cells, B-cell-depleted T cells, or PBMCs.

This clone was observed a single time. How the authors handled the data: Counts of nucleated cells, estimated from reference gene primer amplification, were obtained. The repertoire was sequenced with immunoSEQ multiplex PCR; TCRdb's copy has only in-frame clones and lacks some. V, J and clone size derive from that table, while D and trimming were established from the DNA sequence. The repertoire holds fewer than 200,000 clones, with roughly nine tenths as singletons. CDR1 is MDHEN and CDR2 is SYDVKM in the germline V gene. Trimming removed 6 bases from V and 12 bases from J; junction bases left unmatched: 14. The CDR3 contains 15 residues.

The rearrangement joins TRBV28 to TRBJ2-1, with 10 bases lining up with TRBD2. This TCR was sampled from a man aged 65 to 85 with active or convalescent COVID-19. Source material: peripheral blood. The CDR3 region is CASSTGQLAGVRQFF. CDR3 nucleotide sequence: TGTGCCAGCAGCACAGGCCAGCTAGCGGGAGTTAGGCAGTTCTTC.